Listed below are T cell receptor beta chains from one sample, sequenced in a study of cytomegalovirus exposure and HLA in healthy donors. The method was immunoSEQ multiplex PCR; TCRdb's version includes in-frame clones alone and lacks a portion of them. The sample has about 140,000 clones, approximately 71% seen once. The source material was PBMCs. The receptors shown here come from a woman between 45 and 60 years old in good health and CMV-seronegative. The conserved cysteine and the conserved F or W are not part of the CDR3 here. The D gene is left open where the match is weak.

CDR3	D	V	J
ASSLDTVSGNTIY	.	TRBV13	TRBJ1-3
ASNPSTGTGELF	TRBD1	TRBV19	TRBJ2-2
ASSRLEGTDTQY	.	TRBV7-8	TRBJ2-3
AWSVGQGSYNEQF	TRBD1	TRBV30	TRBJ2-1
ASRGTTGNTIY	.	TRBV2	TRBJ1-3
ASSERRSYEQY	.	TRBV10-1	TRBJ2-7
ASSPGTVHSPLH	TRBD1	TRBV4-1	TRBJ1-6
ASSPTQGSSYNEQF	.	TRBV7-7	TRBJ2-1
ATSRDAGSYNEQF	.	TRBV15	TRBJ2-1
ASSVGGGYGYT	.	TRBV7-6	TRBJ1-2
ASRLDRDVNGYT	TRBD1	TRBV4-2	TRBJ1-2
ASSLFGTANTGELF	TRBD1	TRBV5-1	TRBJ2-2
ASSPGGGGTYEQY	TRBD2	TRBV18	TRBJ2-7
ASSLGTGEVYGYT	TRBD1	TRBV5-4	TRBJ1-2
ASSGPGGGGYEQY	.	TRBV6-5	TRBJ2-7
ASSESGANNEQF	.	TRBV10-1	TRBJ2-1
ASSLEGQGYEKLF	TRBD1	TRBV5-8	TRBJ1-4